The 24 T cell receptor beta chains presented below share a single source sample, sequenced in a study of blood T cell repertoires in COVID-19. Using immunoSEQ multiplex PCR, the repertoire was profiled, and TCRdb retains in-frame clones only, with some absent. Of fewer than 300,000 clones listed, 91% are singletons. The specimen sequenced was peripheral blood. The receptors were gathered from a woman under 40 with COVID-19, enrolled during active disease.

The chain joins TRBV15 to TRBJ1-5; no definite D call. With 5 bases removed from V and 4 bases from J, the gap between germline ends came to 12 bases. The germline V gene has CDR1 LNHNV and CDR2 YYDKDF (reference sequence). The CDR3 sequence is 14 residues long. In DNA, the CDR3 is TGTGCCACCAGCTCTGTGCAGGTAAATCAGCCCCAGCATTTT. This gives the protein CATSSVQVNQPQHF.

The chain employs TRBV5-1 and TRBJ1-1; 8 nucleotides line up with TRBD1. V lost 4 bases to trimming and J lost 6 bases; unmatched junction nucleotides: 5. The CDR3 runs to 13 residues. The germline gives CDR1 SGHRS, CDR2 YFSETQ. DNA for the CDR3: TGCGCCAGCAGCCTAGGACAGGGTTCTGAAGCTTTCTTT. Protein product: CASSLGQGSEAFF.

The rearrangement joins TRBV5-6 to TRBJ1-1, with 7 bases that match TRBD1. CDR1 and CDR2 (germline): SGHDT, YYEEEE. V shed 3 bases, J shed 6 bases, and the junction held 11 bases outside the gene matches. The CDR3 runs to 15 residues. The CDR3 bases are TGTGCCAGCAGCTATGACAGGGAGGAGGGATCTGAAGCTTTCTTT. Its protein is CASSYDREEGSEAFF.

The V and J genes are TRBV19 and TRBJ1-1, with 7 bases aligning to TRBD1. The CDR3 totals 14 residues. The J segment lost 10 bases and the V segment lost 5 bases, leaving 13 bases of the junction unmatched. The germline gives CDR1 LNHDA, CDR2 SQIVND (reference sequence). The CDR3 nucleotides read TGTGCCAGTAGTGCCGCCGGGACAGACTGGGTAGCTTTCTTT. Translated, it gives CASSAAGTDWVAFF.

The chain links TRBV7-9 to TRBJ2-7; D possibly corresponds to TRBD2 (5 bases). The CDR3 length is 14 residues. Germline values: CDR1 SEHNR, CDR2 FQNEAQ (reference sequence). The V and J ends lost 5 bases and 5 bases respectively, with 16 bases between them. The CDR3 DNA follows: TGTGCCAGCAGCACTTACAGAGGAGGCGACGAGCAGTACTTC. The encoded protein is CASSTYRGGDEQYF.

The chain recombines TRBV5-1 with TRBJ2-7, with a weak D call TRBD2 (6 bases). The CDR3 sequence is 11 residues long. The V gene lost 4 bases and the J gene lost 7 bases, with 9 bases spanning the gap. Germline V lookup: CDR1 SGHRS, CDR2 YFSETQ. CDR3 sequence (DNA): TGCGCCAGCAGCGTTGGGGGGGAGCAGTACTTC. Its protein is CASSVGGEQYF.

This clone was counted a single time. The gene calls are TRBV11-2 and TRBJ2-2; 15 bases line up with TRBD2. The junction had 14 bases not matched to a gene; V was cut back by 2 bases and J by 10 bases. CDR3 length equals 19 residues. The germline gives CDR1 SGHAT, CDR2 FQNNGV. In DNA, the CDR3 is TGTGCCAGCAGCTTAAATGGTAGGAGAGGACTAGCGGGAGGGCCGGAGCTGTTTTTT. Amino acid sequence: CASSLNGRRGLAGGPELFF. Based on the CDR3 plus reference TRBV11-2 and TRBJ2-2, the full variable domain is EAGVAQSPRYKIIEKRQSVAFWCNPISGHATLYWYQQILGQGPKLLIQFQNNGVVDDSQLPKDRFSAERLKGVDSTLKIQPAKLEDSAVYLCASSLNGRRGLAGGPELFFGEGSRLTVL.

The gene calls are TRBV18 and TRBJ1-1; 8 bases agree with TRBD1. Germline V lookup: CDR1 KGHSH, CDR2 LQKENI. V was pared by 4 bases and J by 1 base, with 5 bases of the junction left unmatched. This CDR3 is built from 15 residues. CDR3 residues: CASSLLTGANTEAFF. The CDR3 DNA reads as TGTGCCAGCTCACTCCTGACAGGGGCGAACACTGAAGCTTTCTTT.

The chain couples TRBV11-2 to TRBJ1-4; the D is unclear. The CDR3 is 14 residues long. V was pared by 5 bases and J by 8 bases, with 15 bases between. CDR1 is SGHAT and CDR2 is FQNNGV in the germline V gene. This CDR3 is CASSQGRDGEKLFF. CDR3 coding DNA: TGTGCCAGCAGCCAAGGACGGGATGGAGAAAAACTGTTTTTT.

Points on this clone: Its ends do not fully match the called genes, so a read error is possible. This chain uses TRBV12-3 or TRBV12-4 with TRBJ1-5, with D possibly matching TRBD1 (6 bases). CDR3 length: 13 amino acids. CDR3 region: CGGAPHGNQPQHF. CDR3 nucleotide sequence: TGCGGGGGGGCCCCCCACGGGAATCAGCCCCAGCATTTT.

This chain links TRBV7-9 with TRBJ2-5, with D possibly TRBD2 on 5 matching bases. The germline CDR1 and CDR2 sequences are SEHNR and FQNEAQ (reference sequence). V was clipped by 4 bases and J by 1 base, with 16 bases between them. CDR3 length: 16 residues. CDR3 coding DNA: TGTGCCAGCAGCTCTGTGTCGGGATCCTCCCAAGAGACCCAGTACTTC. Translation gives CASSSVSGSSQETQYF.

This clone has a single count. Other DNA variants within this sample encode the same CDR3. V and J are TRBV28 and TRBJ2-2, with D perhaps matching TRBD1 (5 bases). Per the germline V gene, CDR1 is MDHEN and CDR2 is SYDVKM. The length of the CDR3 is 13 residues. V lost 2 bases and J 5 bases, leaving 6 bases between the germline ends. This CDR3 is CASSLAGTGELFF. The CDR3 DNA sequence: TGTGCCAGCAGTTTAGCAGGGACCGGGGAGCTGTTTTTT.

This rearrangement joins TRBV18 to TRBJ1-2, with TRBD1 identical over 10 bases. The CDR3 runs 16 residues. V dropped 3 bases and J dropped 6; count of bases not matched to a gene: 10. CDR1 is KGHSH and CDR2 is LQKENI in the germline V gene. CDR3 in DNA: TGTGCCAGCTCACCTACCGGGACAGGGGAAAGGGATGGCTACACCTTC. Encoded protein: CASSPTGTGERDGYTF.

V is TRBV3-1 (or the pseudogene TRBV3-2) and J is TRBJ1-6; 7 bases line up with TRBD1. Per germline, CDR1 LGHDT and CDR2 YNNKEL (reference sequence). The CDR3 loop spans 15 amino acids. V lost 1 base, J lost 7 bases, and 4 bases stayed unmatched. The CDR3 bases are TGTGCCAGCAGCCAAGGGGGACAGAGAAATTCACCCCTCCACTTT. The encoded protein is CASSQGGQRNSPLHF.

The chain recombines TRBV4-1 with TRBJ1-1; no clear D. Trimming pared 2 bases from V and 1 base from J, leaving 11 bases between. Germline lookup yields CDR1 MGHRA and CDR2 YSYEKL. The CDR3 contains 15 residues. In nucleotides, the CDR3 is TGCGCCAGCAGCCAAACTAGGACGGCGAACACTGAAGCTTTCTTT. Amino acids: CASSQTRTANTEAFF.

As DNA, the CDR3 is TGTGCCAGTAGTATAGCTGCGGGGGGGTACAATGAGCAGTTCTTC. It specifies CASSIAAGGYNEQFF. This chain connects TRBV19 to TRBJ2-1, with 9 positions matching TRBD2. Germline V gives CDR1 LNHDA, CDR2 SQIVND (reference sequence). The V and J ends lost 1 base and 4 bases, in that order; junction bases with no gene match: 2. This CDR3 has 15 residues.

The chain employs TRBV7-9 and TRBJ1-1; a weak D match, TRBD1 (6 bases). The CDR3 runs 18 residues. The ends were cut back, 5 bases at V and 7 bases at J, with 29 bases in the middle. CDR1 and CDR2 (germline): SEHNR, FQNEAQ (reference sequence). DNA of the CDR3: TGTGCCAGCAGCCCCTCAGACAGGTTGACCCTCTCAAAAGGTGAAGCTTTCTTT. This codes for CASSPSDRLTLSKGEAFF.

This chain links TRBV2 with TRBJ2-7; no reliable D call. The CDR3 has 11 residues. V lost 7 bases and J 3 bases, leaving 7 bases between the germline ends. Germline CDR1 SNHLY, CDR2 FYNNEI. The CDR3 DNA sequence: TGTGCCAGCATTGTTAGCTACGAGCAGTACTTC. Translation gives CASIVSYEQYF. The variable domain in full, with the rest retrieved from reference TRBV2 and TRBJ2-7, is EPEVTQTPSHQVTQMGQEVILRCVPISNHLYFYWYRQILGQKVEFLVSFYNNEISEKSEIFDDQFSVERPDGSNFTLKIRSTKLEDSAMYFCASIVSYEQYFGPGTRLTVT.

CDR3 in amino acids: CASSDFQGYEQYF. CDR3 bases: TGTGCCAGCAGTGATTTTCAGGGCTACGAGCAGTACTTC. This chain joins TRBV25-1 and TRBJ2-7; TRBD1 might be the D (5 bases). Germline V lookup: CDR1 MGHDK, CDR2 SYGVNS. V lost 3 bases and J lost 3, with 9 bases in between. CDR3 length: 13 residues.

This clone came up once. The chain combines TRBV6-6 with TRBJ1-5, with TRBD1 matching over 9 bases. Trimming at V came to 6 bases and at J to 1 base, leaving 1 base not matched to a gene. The CDR3 runs to 14 residues. Germline assignment: CDR1 MNHNY and CDR2 SVGAGI (reference sequence). Here the CDR3 DNA reads TGTGCCAGCAGACAGGGGGCCAGCAATCAGCCCCAGCATTTT. Protein product: CASRQGASNQPQHF.

V is TRBV14 and J is TRBJ1-4; D may be TRBD1 (6 bases). Per the germline V gene, CDR1 is SGHDN and CDR2 is FVKESK. This CDR3 is 14 amino acids long. The V end was cut by 2 bases, the J end by 4 bases, with 8 bases between. The CDR3: CASSQLDSNEKLFF. The CDR3 DNA follows: TGTGCCAGCAGCCAACTGGACAGTAATGAAAAACTGTTTTTT.

The chain couples TRBV7-9 to TRBJ2-1, with TRBD2 matching 8 bases. The length of the CDR3 is 15 residues. CDR1 and CDR2 (germline): SEHNR, FQNEAQ (reference sequence). With V trimmed by 1 base and J by 4 bases, 3 bases remained unmatched. The CDR3 nucleotides are TGTGCCAGCAGCTTAGACGCGGGAGGTTACAATGAGCAGTTCTTC. Its protein is CASSLDAGGYNEQFF.

The chain recombines TRBV27 with TRBJ2-5; D possibly corresponds to TRBD2 (6 bases). Trimming cost V 2 bases and J 5 bases, with 15 bases left between them. Germline-derived CDR1 and CDR2 are MNHEY and SMNVEV (reference sequence). This CDR3 is 15 amino acids long. The CDR3 DNA follows: TGTGCCAGCAGTTTAATTGCGGGACCCGAGGAGACCCAGTACTTC. Amino acids: CASSLIAGPEETQYF.

The chain has TRBV5-4 and TRBJ1-1; possibly TRBD1 for D (6 bases). The CDR3 has 13 residues. The V end was cut by 0 bases, the J end by 4 bases, with 7 bases between. The germline gives CDR1 SGHNT, CDR2 YYREEE (reference sequence). The CDR3 reads CASSLVGATEAFF. In nucleotides, the CDR3 is TGTGCCAGCAGCTTGGTGGGGGCCACTGAAGCTTTCTTT.